The next 20 T cell receptor beta chains were all read from a single sample in a study of post-analysis software for immune sequencing data. Points from the study as a whole: Controls had lower frequencies than patients of a handful of TRBV segments, which included TRBV5-6, TRBV5-1 and TRBV20-1.

No antigen is known for these receptors. Presence of unique molecular identifiers characterized the TCR beta cDNA libraries. TCRdb redid the calling of the PCR reads with MiXCR, one entry per CDR3 protein. The sample records roughly 620,000 distinct CDR3 sequences, 44% being singletons. Sequenced material: blood. Receptor source: a girl aged 10 to 17 with multiple sclerosis.

Regarding this clonotype: Relative to the germline gene, one junction end is altered; a read error may explain this. The chain has TRBV7-3 and TRBJ2-3, with 10 bases matching TRBD2. The CDR3 contains 16 residues. Germline assignment: CDR1 SGHTA and CDR2 FQGTGA. The CDR3 DNA sequence: TGTGCCAGCAGTATTAGCGGGGGGTCTAGCACAGGTACGCAGTATTTT. Translated: CASSISGGSSTGTQYF.

The genes are TRBV15 and TRBJ2-1, with a tentative D call TRBD2 (6 bases). The germline V and J ends were trimmed by 7 bases and 10 bases, with 11 bases remaining between them. Germline loops: CDR1 LNHNV, CDR2 YYDKDF (reference sequence). The CDR3 consists of 11 residues. The CDR3 reads CATTRGNEQFF. Written as DNA, the CDR3 is TGTGCCACCACTCGGGGGAACGAGCAGTTCTTC.

V and J are TRBV7-6 and TRBJ2-5; 12 bases are a match to TRBD2. J was trimmed by 2 bases and V by 5 bases; bases with no gene match: 15. CDR3 length equals 19 residues. The germline CDR1 and CDR2 sequences are SGHVS and FNYEAQ. The CDR3 is CASSQSPLAGGPRQETQYF. The CDR3 DNA reads TGTGCCAGCAGCCAGTCCCCGCTAGCGGGAGGGCCCCGACAAGAGACCCAGTACTTC.

This clonotype was counted only a few times. The chain joins TRBV2 to TRBJ1-2; D is unclear. The germline V gene has CDR1 SNHLY and CDR2 FYNNEI. Between the trimmed V and J ends, which lost 4 bases and 4 bases, there was a span of 13 bases. This CDR3 spans 14 amino acids. In DNA, the CDR3 is TGTGCCAGCAGTGGCCCGGCGGCCCTCTATGGCTACACCTTC. Its translation is CASSGPAALYGYTF.

The chain is built from TRBV5-1 and TRBJ2-5, with D unclear. This CDR3 comprises 15 residues. Deletions cut 0 bases from V and 2 bases from J, with 11 bases between. Germline V CDR1 and CDR2: SGHRS, YFSETQ. The CDR3 DNA follows: TGCGCCAGCAGCTTGGGGCAGCCAAGTCAAGAGACCCAGTACTTC. This codes for CASSLGQPSQETQYF.

This chain uses TRBV4-1 with TRBJ2-1; 10 bases map to TRBD2. CDR1 and CDR2 (germline): MGHRA, YSYEKL. V trimming: 3 bases; J trimming: 8 bases; junction bases outside the gene matches: 7. The CDR3 covers 15 residues. CDR3 residues: CASSQSGRVKDEQFF. The CDR3 region has the DNA TGCGCCAGCAGCCAGAGCGGGAGGGTAAAGGATGAGCAGTTCTTC.

Of note for this clonotype: A read error may produce the germline difference seen at one junction end. The chain uses TRBV7-9 and TRBJ2-7, with 9 bases aligning to TRBD1. The germline gives CDR1 SEHNR, CDR2 FQNEAQ (reference sequence). The CDR3 is made up of 17 amino acids. The CDR3 sequence is CASSLDGGQGSSCEQYF. The CDR3 DNA sequence: TGTGCCAGCAGCTTAGACGGGGGACAGGGTTCCTCCTGCGAGCAGTACTTC.

This chain uses TRBV5-5 with TRBJ2-5; possible D gene TRBD2, 7 bases. The CDR3 has 18 amino acids. V dropped 2 bases and J dropped 2 bases, with 22 bases sitting between them. CDR1 and CDR2 (germline): SGHKS, YYEKEE (reference sequence). CDR3 region: CASSLDLGWGGKQETQYF. CDR3 bases: TGTGCCAGCAGCTTAGATTTAGGGTGGGGGGGCAAACAAGAGACCCAGTACTTC. The whole variable domain, filled in from reference TRBV5-5 and TRBJ2-5, reads DAGVTQSPTHLIKTRGQQVTLRCSPISGHKSVSWYQQVLGQGPQFIFQYYEKEERGRGNFPDRFSARQFPNYSSELNVNALLLGDSALYLCASSLDLGWGGKQETQYFGPGTRLLVL.

V and J are TRBV7-2 and TRBJ1-2; D remains unclear. Trimming removed 1 base from V and 3 bases from J, with 6 bases in between. The CDR3 extends over 13 amino acids. Germline CDR1 SGHTA, CDR2 FQGNSA. DNA of the CDR3: TGTGCCAGCAGCTTAGGCATTGACTATGGCTACACCTTC. It translates to CASSLGIDYGYTF.

The V and J genes are TRBV20-1 and TRBJ2-5, with D maybe TRBD1 (6 bases). The germline V gene encodes CDR1 DFQATT and CDR2 SNEGSKA (reference sequence). This CDR3 spans 14 amino acids. Trimming stripped 3 bases from V and 11 bases from J, with 22 bases between. CDR3 sequence: CSASPQRPSGEQYF. CDR3 DNA: TGCAGTGCTAGTCCCCAGCGGCCGTCAGGGGAGCAGTACTTC.

This chain joins TRBV11-2 and TRBJ2-3, with D possibly called TRBD1 or TRBD2 (5 bases each). V lost 0 bases to trimming and J lost 6 bases, with 13 bases between them. This CDR3 spans 15 amino acids. Germline V gene data show CDR1 as SGHAT and CDR2 as FQNNGV. Here the CDR3 reads CASSLDYGGWDTQYF. The CDR3 DNA follows: TGTGCCAGCAGCTTAGATTATGGGGGTTGGGATACGCAGTATTTT.

The chain has TRBV5-5 and TRBJ2-5; 8 nucleotides match TRBD1. Germline V gives CDR1 SGHKS, CDR2 YYEKEE (reference sequence). This CDR3 has 15 residues. V shed 1 base, J shed 5 bases, and the junction held 7 bases outside the gene matches. DNA of the CDR3: TGTGCCAGCAGCTTGACAGGCAGGGGGCCGGAGACCCAGTACTTC. It codes for CASSLTGRGPETQYF.

On this clonotype: One end of the junction is discordant with germline, which a read error may explain. The CDR3 DNA reads as TGTGCCGGCAGCGGTACTAGCGGGGGGGCCAGTTACGAGCAGTACTTC. Translation gives CAGSGTSGGASYEQYF. The V call is TRBV9, the J call TRBJ2-5; 13 nucleotides align to TRBD2. The DNA matches TRBJ2-7 better at its end, which makes the J call doubtful. This CDR3 has 16 residues. Germline V CDR1 and CDR2: SGDLS, YYNGEE.

The chain is built from TRBV5-1 and TRBJ1-6; unclear D gene. V was pared by 3 bases and J by 6 bases, with 10 bases between. CDR3 length: 14 amino acids. Germline CDR1 and CDR2: SGHRS and YFSETQ. CDR3 nucleotides: TGCGCCAGCAGCTCGGACGGTCGTAATTCACCCCTCCACTTT. Translating gives CASSSDGRNSPLHF.

This clonotype was found a few times. The rearrangement joins TRBV7-6 to TRBJ2-1, with 11 bases lining up with TRBD2. Looked up from germline, CDR1 is SGHVS and CDR2 is FNYEAQ. This CDR3 contains 15 residues. V trimming: 5 bases; J trimming: 4 bases; junction bases outside the gene matches: 4. The CDR3 loop is CASSILAGEYNEQFF. CDR3 sequence (DNA): TGTGCCAGCAGCATACTAGCGGGAGAGTACAATGAGCAGTTCTTC.

Comments on this clonotype: Since a much larger clone is just one base distant, this may be a read error. The chain employs TRBV7-6 and TRBJ2-1, with unresolved D. The germline CDR1 and CDR2 sequences are SGHVS and FNYEAQ. The CDR3 is 13 amino acids. The CDR3 reads CASSLSSYNGQFF. In nucleotides, the CDR3 is TGTGCCAGCAGCTTGAGCTCCTACAATGGGCAGTTCTTC.

Of note for this clonotype: A read error may account for a junction end that differs from germline. This chain links TRBV20-1 with TRBJ2-5, with D unresolved. The germline V gene has CDR1 DFQATT and CDR2 SNEGSKA (reference sequence). This CDR3 is built from 15 residues. The CDR3 loop is CSPRDRARDGSEQYF. As DNA, the CDR3 is TGCAGTCCTAGAGATCGGGCTAGGGATGGCAGTGAGCAGTACTTC.

J is TRBJ2-7 and V is TRBV28; D unclear. Per germline, CDR1 MDHEN and CDR2 SYDVKM. The CDR3 is made up of 12 amino acids. V gave up 3 bases and J gave up 5 bases, with 8 bases separating them. The CDR3: CASSFQYDEQYF. The CDR3 region has the DNA TGTGCCAGCAGTTTTCAATACGACGAGCAGTACTTC.

This chain connects TRBV12-3 or TRBV12-4 to TRBJ1-4; D call uncertain. The CDR3 extends over 12 amino acids. With 1 base removed from V and 10 bases from J, the gap between germline ends came to 7 bases. As DNA, the CDR3 is TGTGCCAGCAGTTTAGAGGGCAGAAAACTGTTTTTT. It encodes CASSLEGRKLFF.

This clonotype was picked up a small number of times. The rearrangement joins TRBV12-3 or TRBV12-4 to TRBJ2-4; possibly TRBD1 for D (6 bases). V was pared by 6 bases and J by 11 bases, with 17 bases between. There are 13 residues in the CDR3. CDR3 sequence reads: CASSKNPRGFQYF. As DNA, the CDR3 is TGTGCCAGCAGCAAGAACCCTAGGGGGTTTCAGTACTTC.